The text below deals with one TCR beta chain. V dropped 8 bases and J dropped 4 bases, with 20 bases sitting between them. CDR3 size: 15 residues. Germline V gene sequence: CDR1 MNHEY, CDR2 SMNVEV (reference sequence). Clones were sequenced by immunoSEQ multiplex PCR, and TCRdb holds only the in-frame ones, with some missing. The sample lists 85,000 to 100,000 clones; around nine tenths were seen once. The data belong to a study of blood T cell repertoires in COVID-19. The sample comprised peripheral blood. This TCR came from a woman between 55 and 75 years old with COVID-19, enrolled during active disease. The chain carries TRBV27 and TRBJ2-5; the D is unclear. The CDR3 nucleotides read TGTGCCAGCCGCCCCTTTTTCTCAGGCGTAGAGACCCAGTACTTC. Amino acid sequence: CASRPFFSGVETQYF.